This T cell receptor (beta chain) was retrieved from a study of HIV-infected patients and healthy controls. In this sample, this clonotype turned up many times. Germline V lookup: CDR1 MNHNY, CDR2 SVGAGI (reference sequence). There are 15 residues in the CDR3. V lost 6 bases and J lost 0; bases outside the gene matches: 6. Reverse transcription used approximately 500 ng RNA and constant-region primers for alpha and beta. Alpha and beta chain libraries were made separately by chain-specific third strand synthesis with multiplexing indices. MiXCR was run by TCRdb on the 5' RACE reads, yielding one entry per CDR3 protein. The data contain roughly 13,000 distinct CDR3 sequences, approximately 11% of them singletons. No cell fractionation was done, so the repertoire covers all unsorted peripheral blood T cells.

Specimen: blood. The sequence was collected from an adult in good health. The chain is built from TRBV6-6 and TRBJ2-7; 9 bases align to TRBD1. CDR3 protein: CASSKEGQGSYEQYF. Written as DNA, the CDR3 is TGTGCCAGCAGCAAGGAGGGACAGGGCTCCTACGAGCAGTACTTC.